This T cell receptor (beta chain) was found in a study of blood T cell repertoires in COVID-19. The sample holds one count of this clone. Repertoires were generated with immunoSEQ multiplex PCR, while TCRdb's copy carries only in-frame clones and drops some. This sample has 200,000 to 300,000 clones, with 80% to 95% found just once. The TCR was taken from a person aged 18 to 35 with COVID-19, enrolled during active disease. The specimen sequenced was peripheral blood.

This CDR3 is CASSYPGGTEAFF. CDR3 sequence (DNA): TGTGCCAGCAGTTACCCGGGAGGGACTGAAGCTTTCTTT. V and J are TRBV6-5 and TRBJ1-1; D remains ambiguous. The V gene's germline CDR1 is MNHEY and CDR2 SVGAGI. The CDR3 covers 13 residues. V lost 2 bases and J lost 5, with 9 bases in between.